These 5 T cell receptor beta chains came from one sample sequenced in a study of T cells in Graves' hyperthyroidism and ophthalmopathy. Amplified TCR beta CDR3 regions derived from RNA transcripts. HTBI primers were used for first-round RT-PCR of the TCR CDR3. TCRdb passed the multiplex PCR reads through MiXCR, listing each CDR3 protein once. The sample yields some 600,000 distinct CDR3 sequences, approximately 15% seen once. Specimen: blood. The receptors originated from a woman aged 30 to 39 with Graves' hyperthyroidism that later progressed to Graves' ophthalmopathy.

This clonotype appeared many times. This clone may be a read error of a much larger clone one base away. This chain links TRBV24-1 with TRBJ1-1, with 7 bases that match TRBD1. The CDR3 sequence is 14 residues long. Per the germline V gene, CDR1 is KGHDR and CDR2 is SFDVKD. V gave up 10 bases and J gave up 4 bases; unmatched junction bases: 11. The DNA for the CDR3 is TGTGCCACAGCCTCCGGGACAGAGATCACTGAAGCTTTCTTT. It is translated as CATASGTEITEAFF.

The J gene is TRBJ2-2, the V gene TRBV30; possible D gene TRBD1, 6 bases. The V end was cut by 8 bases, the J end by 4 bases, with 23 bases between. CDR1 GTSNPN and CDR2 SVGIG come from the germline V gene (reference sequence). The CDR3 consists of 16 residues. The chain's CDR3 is CARMEYGAGVTGELFF. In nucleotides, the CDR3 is TGTGCCCGGATGGAGTACGGGGCAGGGGTCACCGGGGAGCTGTTTTTT.

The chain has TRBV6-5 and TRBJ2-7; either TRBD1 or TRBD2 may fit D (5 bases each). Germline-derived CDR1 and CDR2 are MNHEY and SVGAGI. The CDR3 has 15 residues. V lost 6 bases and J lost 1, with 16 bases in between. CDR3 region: CASSLRDPRSYEQYF. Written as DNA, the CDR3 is TGTGCCAGCAGCTTACGGGACCCAAGGTCCTACGAGCAGTACTTC.

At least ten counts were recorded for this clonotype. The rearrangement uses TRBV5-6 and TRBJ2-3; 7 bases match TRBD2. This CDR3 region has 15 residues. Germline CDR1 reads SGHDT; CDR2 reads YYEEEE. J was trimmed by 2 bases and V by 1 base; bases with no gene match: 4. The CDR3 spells CASSLPSGTTDTQYF. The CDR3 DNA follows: TGTGCCAGCAGCTTGCCTAGCGGAACCACAGATACGCAGTATTTT.

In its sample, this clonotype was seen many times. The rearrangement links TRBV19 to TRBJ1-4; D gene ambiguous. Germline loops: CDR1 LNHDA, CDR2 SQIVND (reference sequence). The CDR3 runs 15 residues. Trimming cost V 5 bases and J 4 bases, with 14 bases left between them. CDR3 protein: CASSPEQSGNEKLFF. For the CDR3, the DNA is TGTGCCAGTAGTCCGGAGCAAAGTGGTAATGAAAAACTGTTTTTT.